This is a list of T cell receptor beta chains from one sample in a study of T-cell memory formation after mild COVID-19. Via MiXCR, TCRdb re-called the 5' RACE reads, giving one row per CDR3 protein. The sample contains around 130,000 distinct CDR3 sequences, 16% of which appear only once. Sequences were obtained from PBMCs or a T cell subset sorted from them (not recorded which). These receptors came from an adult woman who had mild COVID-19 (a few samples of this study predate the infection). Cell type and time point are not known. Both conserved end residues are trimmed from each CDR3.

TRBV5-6	ASSSGSLGSYEQY
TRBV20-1	SARVLEWRESDTQY
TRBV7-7	ASSLCRGLSKNIQY
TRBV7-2	AAAGYTDTQY
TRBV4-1	ASRDRNTGELF
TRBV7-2	ASSPIRGLGGDTQY
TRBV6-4	ASRVKSYEQY
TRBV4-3	ASSQAGGRETQY
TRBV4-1	ASSRDGLADYNEQF
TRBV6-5	ASSYGTSSGANVLT
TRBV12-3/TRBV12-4	ASIHDVISNEQF
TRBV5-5	ASSFGSGTEAF
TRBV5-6	ASSLWRKSSYNEQF
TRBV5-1	ASSLRRGGAYNEQF
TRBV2	ASSEDRLAKNIQY
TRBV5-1	ASSPGQSEQETQY
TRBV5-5	ASSLEAAGGIGETQY
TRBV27	ASSLKLSYEQY
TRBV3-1	ASSQGDLNQPQH
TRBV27	ASSPSPGTGTYEQY
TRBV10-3	AISVLGNHSSNYEQY
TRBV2	ATLTEGEAGNTIY
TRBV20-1	SARSSGETSGETEAF
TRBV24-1	ATSDYGGSRTGELF
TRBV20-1	SALAGGTYEQY
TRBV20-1	SARDRNRVNEQY
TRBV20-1	SARLAGGALKETQY
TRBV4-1	ASSQGMGMNTEAF
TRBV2	ASSRQGLAKNIQY
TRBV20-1	SSDRQGEVDSYT
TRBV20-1	SARRSGASSYEQY
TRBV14	ASSQGTLNTEAF
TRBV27	ASSPPRTASTDTQY
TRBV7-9	ASSLASVGQDY
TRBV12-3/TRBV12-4	ASTFGLTDRSTDTQY
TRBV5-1	ASSFGGWSSYEQY
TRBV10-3	AISDLVVAGRGEQF
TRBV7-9	ASSEDRFQETQY
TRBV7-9	ASSPAVVPAGANTGELF
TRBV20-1	SAREGTAYQPQH
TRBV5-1	ASSFGTGGLAY
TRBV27	ASSLTGLAGGREQY
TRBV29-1	SVRGLQNTDTQY
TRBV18	ASSPRSTETQY
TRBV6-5	ASRSPGCAQY
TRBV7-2	ASSPRTGNRVPA
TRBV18	ASSPWDSIGNEQF